These 25 T cell receptor beta chains were all obtained from the same sample, sequenced in a study of blood T cell repertoires in COVID-19. The assay was immunoSEQ multiplex PCR, and TCRdb's table has in-frame clones only and misses some. The sample carries roughly 13,000 clones, 80% to 90% recorded once. The sequencing sample was made of peripheral blood. These receptors all stem from a human donor in a cohort sampled during active COVID-19.

The chain is built from TRBV5-5 and TRBJ2-3; D gene unclear. The V gene's germline CDR1 is SGHKS and CDR2 YYEKEE (reference sequence). This CDR3 comprises 13 residues. Trimming shortened V by 3 bases and J by 3 bases, and 8 bases separated the two germline ends. CDR3 nucleotide sequence: TGTGCCAGCAGCTCCCCTTCTACAGATACGCAGTATTTT. Translated, it gives CASSSPSTDTQYF. Together with reference TRBV5-5 and TRBJ2-3, the CDR3 gives the full variable domain: DAGVTQSPTHLIKTRGQQVTLRCSPISGHKSVSWYQQVLGQGPQFIFQYYEKEERGRGNFPDRFSARQFPNYSSELNVNALLLGDSALYLCASSSPSTDTQYFGPGTRLTVL.

The V and J genes are TRBV3-1 (or the pseudogene TRBV3-2) and TRBJ1-1; D perhaps matches TRBD1 (5 bases). Trimming pared 3 bases from V and 0 bases from J, leaving 11 bases between. Per germline, CDR1 LGHDT and CDR2 YNNKEL (reference sequence). This CDR3 has 15 residues. CDR3 nucleotides: TGTGCCAGCAGCCAGCAGGGAGGCATGAACACTGAAGCTTTCTTT. It translates to CASSQQGGMNTEAFF.

The chain couples TRBV7-2 to TRBJ1-1; perhaps TRBD1 as D (6 bases). CDR3 length: 13 residues. Germline CDR1 is SGHTA and CDR2 is FQGNSA. V dropped 5 bases and J dropped 7 bases, with 14 bases sitting between them. The CDR3 region is CASSATGAFEAFF. In nucleotides, the CDR3 is TGTGCCAGCAGCGCGACAGGCGCCTTTGAAGCTTTCTTT.

The chain recombines TRBV7-3 with TRBJ1-1; 8 bases match TRBD1. V gave up 4 bases and J gave up 10 bases; unmatched junction bases: 8. CDR3 length: 13 amino acids. Looked up from germline, CDR1 is SGHTA and CDR2 is FQGTGA. Written as DNA, the CDR3 is TGTGCCAGCAGCTCAGACCCACAGGGGGGAGCTTTCTTT. It codes for CASSSDPQGGAFF.

The chain combines TRBV6-5 with TRBJ1-1; D unclear. From germline, CDR1 is MNHEY and CDR2 SVGAGI. The CDR3 contains 13 residues. Trimming cost V 6 bases and J 1 base, with 9 bases left between them. Here the CDR3 reads CASSRTENTEAFF. CDR3 nucleotides: TGTGCCAGCAGCCGAACAGAGAACACTGAAGCTTTCTTT.

The chain joins TRBV19 to TRBJ2-3; weak D call: TRBD2 (6 bases). CDR1 and CDR2 from the germline V gene are LNHDA and SQIVND (reference sequence). CDR3 length equals 17 residues. V lost 2 bases to trimming and J lost 0 bases, with 15 bases between them. CDR3 protein: CASSITMRLDSTDTQYF. As DNA, the CDR3 is TGTGCCAGTAGTATAACCATGAGACTAGACAGCACAGATACGCAGTATTTT.

A few counts support this clone. J is TRBJ2-7 and V is TRBV19; the match to TRBD1 covers 7 bases. The CDR3 is 14 residues long. The germline gives CDR1 LNHDA, CDR2 SQIVND (reference sequence). V lost 4 bases and J lost 3; bases outside the gene matches: 6. CDR3 loop: CASSRDSHDYEQYF. The CDR3 DNA is TGTGCCAGTAGTAGGGACAGCCACGACTACGAGCAGTACTTC.

The chain carries TRBV5-1 and TRBJ2-2; 7 positions match TRBD1. CDR1 and CDR2 from the germline V gene are SGHRS and YFSETQ. J gave up 12 bases and V 4 bases, and 9 bases lay outside the gene matches. The length of the CDR3 is 13 residues. CDR3 nucleotide sequence: TGCGCCAGCAGCCCGGAACCGGGACAGCAGCTGTTTTTT. It yields the protein CASSPEPGQQLFF.

The chain has TRBV5-6 and TRBJ2-7, with a weak D call TRBD2 (6 bases). This CDR3 has 14 amino acids. Trimming took off 4 bases at V and 2 bases at J, with 13 bases between the two ends. The V gene's germline CDR1 is SGHDT and CDR2 YYEEEE. This CDR3 is CASSPGDVTYEQYF. CDR3 coding DNA: TGTGCCAGCAGCCCGGGGGACGTGACCTACGAGCAGTACTTC.

V gene TRBV3-1 (or the pseudogene TRBV3-2) combines with J gene TRBJ1-3; D is unclear. The germline CDR1 and CDR2 sequences are LGHDT and YNNKEL (reference sequence). The CDR3 extends over 16 amino acids. V was trimmed by 4 bases and J by 4 bases, leaving 17 bases between them. The CDR3 DNA sequence: TGTGCCAGCAGCCCGAGCTTCTCGGGTCCAGGAAACACCATATATTTT. Protein: CASSPSFSGPGNTIYF.

V is TRBV30 and J is TRBJ1-5; TRBD1 might be the D (5 bases). The CDR3 is made up of 13 amino acids. CDR1 is GTSNPN and CDR2 is SVGIG in the germline V gene (reference sequence). V was pared by 1 base and J by 6 bases, with 10 bases between. The CDR3 sequence: CAWSGGGSQPQHF. Written as DNA, the CDR3 is TGTGCCTGGAGTGGGGGGGGGAGTCAGCCCCAGCATTTT.

The chain is built from TRBV7-3 and TRBJ2-5, with 11 bases lining up with TRBD1. The V segment lost 0 bases and the J segment 8 bases; nucleotides outside the gene matches: 5. The CDR3 is 15 residues long. Germline CDR1 is SGHTA and CDR2 is FQGTGA. CDR3 sequence reads: CASSLTPGQGVTQYF. For the CDR3, the DNA is TGTGCCAGCAGCTTAACACCGGGACAGGGGGTCACCCAGTACTTC.

The CDR3: CASRTQGAGTGELFF. The CDR3 DNA is TGTGCCAGCAGGACCCAGGGGGCCGGTACCGGGGAGCTGTTTTTT. The chain employs TRBV11-2 and TRBJ2-2; 8 bases fit TRBD1. The CDR3 covers 15 residues. Trimming took 6 bases from V and 5 from J; bases not matched to a gene: 8. Germline CDR1 reads SGHAT; CDR2 reads FQNNGV.

The genes are TRBV19 and TRBJ2-1; D perhaps matches TRBD1 (6 bases). The CDR3 has 15 amino acids. V lost 3 bases and J 2 bases, leaving 11 bases between the germline ends. CDR1 is LNHDA, CDR2 SQIVND, per germline (reference sequence). Written as DNA, the CDR3 is TGTGCCAGTAGTATCTCTGGGGGCCCCTACAATGAGCAGTTCTTC. It encodes CASSISGGPYNEQFF.

The V call is TRBV5-1, the J call TRBJ2-3; D not resolved. Germline CDR1 and CDR2: SGHRS and YFSETQ. The V end was cut by 0 bases, the J end by 0 bases, with 8 bases between. The CDR3 consists of 15 residues. The CDR3 sequence is CASSLDFGSTDTQYF. In DNA, the CDR3 is TGCGCCAGCAGCTTGGATTTCGGTAGCACAGATACGCAGTATTTT.

The chain uses TRBV5-1 and TRBJ2-7, with TRBD2 matching over 8 bases. After removal of 1 base from V and 3 bases from J, the junction contained 6 bases not matched to a gene. Germline lookup yields CDR1 SGHRS and CDR2 YFSETQ. The CDR3 has 15 residues. The CDR3 DNA reads TGCGCCAGCAGCTTGTGGCTAGCGGGTGACTACGAGCAGTACTTC. Protein product: CASSLWLAGDYEQYF.

V is TRBV2 and J is TRBJ1-1, with D tentatively TRBD1 (6 bases). Germline CDR1 and CDR2: SNHLY and FYNNEI. Deletions cut 7 bases from V and 0 bases from J, with 12 bases between. This CDR3 has 14 amino acids. DNA of the CDR3: TGTGCCAGCACCAAAGGACAGATGAACACTGAAGCTTTCTTT. It codes for CASTKGQMNTEAFF.

This rearrangement joins TRBV19 to TRBJ1-2; a possible D gene is TRBD1 (5 bases). This CDR3 is built from 15 residues. CDR1 and CDR2 (germline): LNHDA, SQIVND (reference sequence). V lost 6 bases, J lost 3 bases, and 17 bases lay in between. The CDR3, as DNA: TGTGCCAGTAGCCCGGTATCCCAGGGCGACTATGGCTACACCTTC. Translation gives CASSPVSQGDYGYTF.

V gene TRBV7-2 combines with J gene TRBJ1-2, with D perhaps TRBD1 (5 bases). This CDR3 comprises 13 residues. Germline values: CDR1 SGHTA, CDR2 FQGNSA. Trimming took 1 base from V and 5 from J, leaving 8 bases between them. For the CDR3, the DNA is TGTGCCAGCAGCTTAGAGGAGGGGTATGGCTACACCTTC. Translating gives CASSLEEGYGYTF.

CDR3: CASSLSGENSPLHF. CDR3 bases: TGTGCCAGCAGTTTATCAGGGGAAAATTCACCCCTCCACTTT. The J gene is TRBJ1-6, the V gene TRBV28, with D possibly TRBD1 on 6 matching bases. Germline CDR1 reads MDHEN; CDR2 reads SYDVKM. With 1 base removed from V and 7 bases from J, the gap between germline ends came to 8 bases. The CDR3 covers 14 residues.

The rearrangement links TRBV6-2 or TRBV6-3 to TRBJ2-3, with a weak D call TRBD2 (6 bases). The CDR3 runs to 14 residues. Looked up from germline, CDR1 is MNHEY and CDR2 is SVGEGT. V dropped 5 bases and J dropped 6 bases, with 15 bases sitting between them. In DNA form, the CDR3 reads TGTGCCAGCAGTGCGGGACTCTCAATTGATACGCAGTATTTT. The encoded protein is CASSAGLSIDTQYF.

This clone was seen once. V usage is TRBV11-2 and J usage is TRBJ1-2; D is undetermined. The CDR3 spans 14 residues. Germline V gene data show CDR1 as SGHAT and CDR2 as FQNNGV. Trimming shortened V by 0 bases and J by 8 bases, and 13 bases separated the two germline ends. Here the CDR3 reads CASSLDPRGGGYTF. The CDR3 nucleotides read TGTGCCAGCAGCTTAGATCCCCGGGGAGGAGGCTACACCTTC.

The chain is built from TRBV7-3 and TRBJ1-6; D possibly corresponds to TRBD1 (5 bases). The CDR3 loop spans 15 amino acids. V was clipped by 5 bases and J by 3 bases, with 11 bases between them. Germline CDR1 SGHTA, CDR2 FQGTGA. CDR3 protein: CASSPQGNYNSPLHF. The CDR3 DNA follows: TGTGCCAGCAGCCCCCAGGGAAACTATAATTCACCCCTCCACTTT. The variable domain in full, with the rest retrieved from reference TRBV7-3 and TRBJ1-6, is GAGVSQTPSNKVTEKGKYVELRCDPISGHTALYWYRQSLGQGPEFLIYFQGTGAADDSGLPNDRFFAVRPEGSVSTLKIQRTERGDSAVYLCASSPQGNYNSPLHFGNGTRLTVT.

The chain recombines TRBV11-2 with TRBJ1-2; 12 bases align to TRBD1. V was clipped by 4 bases and J by 5 bases; unmatched bases: 5. The CDR3 is made up of 15 amino acids. The germline CDR1 and CDR2 sequences are SGHAT and FQNNGV. The DNA of the CDR3 is TGTGCCAGCAGCTCCGGGACAGGGGGCGTGTATGGCTACACCTTC. Protein: CASSSGTGGVYGYTF.

J is TRBJ2-1 and V is TRBV9, with a weak D call TRBD1 (6 bases). V lost 4 bases to trimming and J lost 0 bases, with 17 bases between them. The CDR3 spans 17 residues. Looked up from germline, CDR1 is SGDLS and CDR2 is YYNGEE. The CDR3 DNA follows: TGTGCCAGCAGCACAACGACAGGCATAAGCTCCTACAATGAGCAGTTCTTC. This translates into CASSTTTGISSYNEQFF.